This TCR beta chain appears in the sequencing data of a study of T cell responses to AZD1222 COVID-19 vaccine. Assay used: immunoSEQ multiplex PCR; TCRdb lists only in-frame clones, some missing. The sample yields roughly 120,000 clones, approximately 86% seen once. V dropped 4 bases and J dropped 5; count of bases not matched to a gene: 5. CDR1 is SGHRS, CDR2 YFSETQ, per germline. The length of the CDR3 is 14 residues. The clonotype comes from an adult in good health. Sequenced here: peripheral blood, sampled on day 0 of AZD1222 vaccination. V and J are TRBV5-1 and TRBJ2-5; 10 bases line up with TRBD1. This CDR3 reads CASSDRDRGETQYF. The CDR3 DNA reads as TGCGCCAGCAGCGACCGGGACAGGGGCGAGACCCAGTACTTC.